This T cell receptor beta chain was captured in a study of identical twins. General study points: Where beta out-of-frame sequences were concerned, excess twin sharing was weaker. Within monozygotic twins, out-of-frame TCR alpha sharing was underestimated by the models. Carriage of fewer insertions was seen in abundant cord blood beta clonotypes, whereas memory repertoires showed none.

This clonotype was seen many times. Its antigen remains unidentified. MiXCR, applied by TCRdb to the 5' RACE reads, yields one record per CDR3 protein. The repertoire holds 470,000 or so distinct CDR3 sequences, with 24% as singletons. The CDR3 covers 14 residues. With 2 bases clipped from V and 2 bases from J, the junction kept 3 bases outside the gene matches. The germline CDR1 and CDR2 sequences are DFQATT and SNEGSKA (reference sequence). This same sample was also part of a study on T cells expressing NK-cell markers.

This chain joins TRBV20-1 and TRBJ1-1, with 9 nucleotides matching TRBD1. The specimen sequenced was CD4+ T cells sorted from blood. This receptor was obtained from a young woman in good health. As DNA, the CDR3 is TGCAGTGCTAGAAGGACAGGGGAAAACACTGAAGCTTTCTTT. Its protein product is CSARRTGENTEAFF.